The rows below give T cell receptor beta chains drawn from one sample of a study of T-cell memory formation after mild COVID-19. TCRdb reprocessed the 5' RACE reads with MiXCR, giving one entry per CDR3 protein. The table shows around 400,000 distinct CDR3 sequences, with 20% to 25% occurring only once. What was sequenced was PBMCs or a T cell subset sorted from them (not recorded which). These receptor sequences come from an adult woman who had mild COVID-19 (a few samples of this study predate the infection). Cell type and time point are not known. Each CDR3 is given with its conserved first and last residue. A D gene is named only where the DNA matches it firmly. Some rows mark clone size as missing; the rest say once, few, many or name a class of expanded clone.

J: TRBJ2-4; size: few; D: NA; V: TRBV7-9; DNA: TGTGCCAGCAGCCTCCGGGACGCCCGCTCCCCTCCTATTCAGTACTTC; CDR3: CASSLRDARSPPIQYF
J: TRBJ2-7; size: few; D: TRBD2; V: TRBV28; DNA: TGTGCCAGCAGTCCTCTGACTAGCGGAGAGCAGTACTTC; CDR3: CASSPLTSGEQYF
J: TRBJ1-2; size: NA; D: NA; V: TRBV20-1; DNA: TGCAGTGCTAGAGATGAAGGCGGGGGGACGACTTACAGGGCCAACTATGGCTACACCTTC; CDR3: CSARDEGGGTTYRANYGYTF
J: TRBJ2-1; size: few; D: TRBD2; V: TRBV6-2/TRBV6-3; DNA: TGTGCCAGCAACCGGGAGGGAGGGCCGGTAAGCTCCTACAATGAGCAGTTCTTC; CDR3: CASNREGGPVSSYNEQFF
J: TRBJ1-2; size: few; D: NA; V: TRBV24-1; DNA: TGTGCCACCAGTGATTCAGTTAACTATGGCTACACCTTC; CDR3: CATSDSVNYGYTF
J: TRBJ2-1; size: many; D: TRBD2; V: TRBV12-3/TRBV12-4; DNA: TGTGCCAGCAGCCGACTAGCGGGAGGAAGAAATGAGCAGTTCTTC; CDR3: CASSRLAGGRNEQFF
J: TRBJ2-1; size: NA; D: NA; V: TRBV20-1; DNA: TGCAGTGCTAGCGGCACCCCTGAGCAGTTCTTC; CDR3: CSASGTPEQFF
J: TRBJ2-1; size: many; D: TRBD1; V: TRBV7-6; DNA: TGTGCCAGCAGCTTCTGGACAGGGGGTAGCTCCTACAATGAGCAGTTCTTC; CDR3: CASSFWTGGSSYNEQFF
J: TRBJ1-5; size: few; D: TRBD1; V: TRBV4-2; DNA: TGTGCCAGCAGCCCGCCACTGGGGACAGGCGGTAATCAGCCCCAGCATTTT; CDR3: CASSPPLGTGGNQPQHF
J: TRBJ1-5; size: few; D: NA; V: TRBV6-2/TRBV6-3; DNA: TGTGCCAGCAGTCGAGGACAGAGTAATCAGCCCCAGCATTTT; CDR3: CASSRGQSNQPQHF
J: TRBJ2-1; size: few; D: NA; V: TRBV3-1; DNA: TGTGCCAGCAGCCCGCAGGGGGGTGCCTACAATGAGCAGTTCTTC; CDR3: CASSPQGGAYNEQFF
J: TRBJ2-3; size: few; D: NA; V: TRBV18; DNA: TGTGCCAGCTCACCACCGAACCCCCCAGATACGCAGTATTTT; CDR3: CASSPPNPPDTQYF
J: TRBJ2-7; size: NA; D: TRBD1; V: TRBV20-1; DNA: TGCAGTGCAGACGGGGACAGCCTCTCCTACGAGCAGTACTTC; CDR3: CSADGDSLSYEQYF
J: TRBJ1-2; size: NA; D: NA; V: TRBV21-1; DNA: TGTGCCAGCAGCAAAGCAGAGACAGAAGCTAACTATGGCTACACCTTC; CDR3: CASSKAETEANYGYTF
J: TRBJ2-7; size: NA; D: TRBD1; V: TRBV6-5; DNA: TGTGCCAGCAGACCCGGGACAGCGCCGGACTACGAGCAGTACTTC; CDR3: CASRPGTAPDYEQYF
J: TRBJ1-3; size: NA; D: NA; V: TRBV10-3; DNA: TGTGCCATCGGGAGACCGAACACCATATATTTT; CDR3: CAIGRPNTIYF
J: TRBJ2-1; size: NA; D: NA; V: TRBV7-2; DNA: TGTGCCAGCAGCCGTAGTCGGTATGAGCAGTTCTTC; CDR3: CASSRSRYEQFF
J: TRBJ1-1; size: few; D: NA; V: TRBV5-1; DNA: TGCGCCAGCAGCTTGGCCCAGGGTACCTTGAACACTGAAGCTTTCTTT; CDR3: CASSLAQGTLNTEAFF
J: TRBJ2-7; size: few; D: TRBD2; V: TRBV9; DNA: TGTGCCAGCAGCGAGGGGACTGCTAGCGGGAGCGAGCAGTACTTC; CDR3: CASSEGTASGSEQYF
J: TRBJ1-2; size: few; D: NA; V: TRBV12-3/TRBV12-4; DNA: TGTGCCAGCAGTTTATCAAGCTATGGCTACACCTTC; CDR3: CASSLSSYGYTF
J: TRBJ2-7; size: NA; D: TRBD1; V: TRBV29-1; DNA: TGCAGCGTTGTGGCAGGGGGCTACGAGCAGTACTTC; CDR3: CSVVAGGYEQYF
J: TRBJ2-5; size: NA; D: TRBD1; V: TRBV7-2; DNA: TGTGCCAGCACCGGTATGACAGGGGTTGAGGAGACCCAGTACTTC; CDR3: CASTGMTGVEETQYF
J: TRBJ2-5; size: NA; D: TRBD2; V: TRBV7-9; DNA: TGTGCCAGCAGCTCCGGGACTAGCGGGAGGGCCCGGGAGACCCAGTACTTC; CDR3: CASSSGTSGRARETQYF
J: TRBJ2-7; size: NA; D: TRBD2; V: TRBV7-3; DNA: TGTGCCAGCAGCCGTGACACCGGACTAGACGAGCAGTACTTC; CDR3: CASSRDTGLDEQYF
J: TRBJ1-5; size: few; D: TRBD1; V: TRBV20-1; DNA: TGCAGTGCCAGACAGGGAAGCAATCAGCCCCAGCATTTT; CDR3: CSARQGSNQPQHF
J: TRBJ1-4; size: NA; D: NA; V: TRBV9; DNA: TGTGCCAGCAGCGTGTCCGGACGGATTAATGAAAAACTGTTTTTT; CDR3: CASSVSGRINEKLFF
J: TRBJ2-6; size: NA; D: NA; V: TRBV7-8; DNA: TGTGCCAGCACCCGGGACTGGAGCTCTGGGGCCAACGTCCTGACTTTC; CDR3: CASTRDWSSGANVLTF
J: TRBJ1-1; size: few; D: NA; V: TRBV3-1; DNA: TGTGCCAGCAGCCAACCGGGAGTAGGGTTACCTGGAGCTTTCTTT; CDR3: CASSQPGVGLPGAFF
J: TRBJ2-7; size: few; D: NA; V: TRBV5-1; DNA: TGCGCCAGCAGCTTGGCCCCCAGGGACTCCTACGAGCAGTACTTC; CDR3: CASSLAPRDSYEQYF
J: TRBJ2-1; size: NA; D: TRBD2; V: TRBV3-1; DNA: TGTGCCAGCAGCCCCCGAACCGGGACTAGGATCAACAATGAGCAGTTCTTC; CDR3: CASSPRTGTRINNEQFF
J: TRBJ2-5; size: few; D: NA; V: TRBV12-3/TRBV12-4; DNA: TGTGCCAGCAGTTTTTTGCCCGGGACGGGAAGGGAGACCCAGTACTTC; CDR3: CASSFLPGTGRETQYF
J: TRBJ1-4; size: NA; D: TRBD1; V: TRBV12-3/TRBV12-4; DNA: TGTGCCAGCAGGTCCCTGACAGGGGGCTTGATGACTAATGAAAAACTGTTTTTT; CDR3: CASRSLTGGLMTNEKLFF
J: TRBJ1-1; size: few; D: NA; V: TRBV7-3; DNA: TGTGCCAGCAGCTTATTGGTCCCATGGGACACTGAAGCTTTCTTT; CDR3: CASSLLVPWDTEAFF
J: TRBJ2-1; size: NA; D: NA; V: TRBV24-1; DNA: TGTGCCACCTCCGGTGGAAGCCAAAATGAGCAGTTCTTC; CDR3: CATSGGSQNEQFF
J: TRBJ1-1; size: NA; D: NA; V: TRBV7-9; DNA: TGTGCCAGCAGCCCTCCCGCTCAGCCAGCTTTCTTT; CDR3: CASSPPAQPAFF
J: TRBJ2-1; size: few; D: TRBD2; V: TRBV7-3; DNA: TGTGCCAGCAGCCCAGGACTAGCGGGAGAAGGGCAGTTCTTC; CDR3: CASSPGLAGEGQFF
J: TRBJ2-5; size: NA; D: NA; V: TRBV6-5; DNA: TGTGCCAGCAGTTACTTCAGGGGAGAGACCCAGTACTTC; CDR3: CASSYFRGETQYF
J: TRBJ2-1; size: NA; D: NA; V: TRBV3-1; DNA: TGTGCCAGCAGCCAATTGCATGAGCAGTTCTTC; CDR3: CASSQLHEQFF
J: TRBJ2-1; size: once; D: TRBD2; V: TRBV6-4; DNA: TGTGCCAGCAGTGACTCAGCGACTAGCGGGAGCGATGAGCAGTTCTTC; CDR3: CASSDSATSGSDEQFF
J: TRBJ2-7; size: NA; D: TRBD1; V: TRBV29-1; DNA: TGCAGCGTTGGGGGACAGGGGACCGACGTGAAGTACTTC; CDR3: CSVGGQGTDVKYF
J: TRBJ1-1; size: many; D: NA; V: TRBV29-1; DNA: TGCAGCGTCTACGGTGGGAACACTGAAGCTTTCTTT; CDR3: CSVYGGNTEAFF
J: TRBJ1-1; size: NA; D: TRBD1; V: TRBV27; DNA: TGTGCCAGCAGTTTATCCCAACAGGGGGACACTGAAGCTTTCTTT; CDR3: CASSLSQQGDTEAFF
J: TRBJ2-1; size: NA; D: TRBD1; V: TRBV3-1; DNA: TGTGCCAGCAGCCAAGATTTCCTGACAGGGGACAATGAGCAGTTCTTC; CDR3: CASSQDFLTGDNEQFF
J: TRBJ2-1; size: few; D: NA; V: TRBV6-2/TRBV6-3; DNA: TGTGCCAGCCGGGGAGGCGGCGAGGGGAGCAATGAGCAGTTCTTC; CDR3: CASRGGGEGSNEQFF
J: TRBJ1-2; size: NA; D: TRBD1; V: TRBV13; DNA: TGTGCCAGCAGCCCCCGGACAGGGATAAACTATGGCTACACCTTC; CDR3: CASSPRTGINYGYTF
J: TRBJ2-1; size: NA; D: NA; V: TRBV15; DNA: TGTGCCACCCGGGATAGAAATGAGCAGTTCTTC; CDR3: CATRDRNEQFF
J: TRBJ2-1; size: NA; D: NA; V: TRBV11-1; DNA: TGTGCCAGCAGCTTTCAGGGGGGTATGAGTCGGAATGAGCAGTTCTTC; CDR3: CASSFQGGMSRNEQFF
J: TRBJ2-1; size: NA; D: NA; V: TRBV12-5; DNA: TGTGCTAGTGGTTTGGGGGAGAATGAGCAGTTCTTC; CDR3: CASGLGENEQFF
J: TRBJ1-1; size: NA; D: TRBD1; V: TRBV12-3/TRBV12-4; DNA: TGTGCCAGCAGTCTAACAGGGGTTAATGCTGAAGCTTTCTTT; CDR3: CASSLTGVNAEAFF
J: TRBJ2-4; size: few; D: NA; V: TRBV20-1; DNA: TGCAGTGCTAGAGAGGAGACAGGTCGAATTCAGTACTTC; CDR3: CSAREETGRIQYF
J: TRBJ2-3; size: few; D: NA; V: TRBV29-1; DNA: TGCAGCGTTGTACCGCCTAACACAGATACGCAGTATTTT; CDR3: CSVVPPNTDTQYF
J: TRBJ1-1; size: NA; D: NA; V: TRBV11-1; DNA: TGTGCCAGCAGCTTGGCCTCCCTGGGGAACACTGAAGCTTTCTTT; CDR3: CASSLASLGNTEAFF
J: TRBJ2-2; size: few; D: NA; V: TRBV7-2; DNA: TGTGCCAGCAGCCTCTACTGGACCGGGATCCGGTCCGGGGAGCTGTTTTTT; CDR3: CASSLYWTGIRSGELFF
J: TRBJ2-7; size: NA; D: NA; V: TRBV29-1; DNA: TGCAGCGTTGAAGGGGGCCCACAGGGGCAGTACTTC; CDR3: CSVEGGPQGQYF
J: TRBJ2-1; size: few; D: TRBD2; V: TRBV5-1; DNA: TGCGCCAGCAGCCCCGGACTAGCGGGGGGGCACCGGGAGCAGTTCTTC; CDR3: CASSPGLAGGHREQFF
J: TRBJ1-4; size: few; D: NA; V: TRBV27; DNA: TGTGCCAGCGTTAACGGGGATAATGAAAAACTGTTTTTT; CDR3: CASVNGDNEKLFF
J: TRBJ2-7; size: few; D: NA; V: TRBV5-1; DNA: TGCGCCAGCAGCTTGGAGGACAGCACCTACGAGCAGTACTTC; CDR3: CASSLEDSTYEQYF
J: TRBJ1-1; size: NA; D: NA; V: TRBV27; DNA: TGTGCCAGCACCCAATGGGGTTCGGGTGAAGCTTTCTTT; CDR3: CASTQWGSGEAFF
J: TRBJ2-3; size: few; D: NA; V: TRBV24-1; DNA: TGTGCCACCAGTGACCCCGGGGCTAGCGAAAGCACAGATACGCAGTATTTT; CDR3: CATSDPGASESTDTQYF
J: TRBJ1-1; size: NA; D: NA; V: TRBV6-6; DNA: TGTGCCAGCAGCAGGGGCGCAGTGAACACTGAAGCTTTCTTT; CDR3: CASSRGAVNTEAFF